One and the same sample provided the 9 T cell receptor beta chains below, sequenced in a study of lymphopenia after photon versus proton radiotherapy (dated by TCRdb to between 2017 and 2020). Libraries were made using the immunoSEQ multiplex PCR assay. In TCRdb, the immuneACCESS table is reduced to in-frame sequences with V and J assigned. These tables do not hold every clone; where another copy was compared, an unresolved V gene accounts for under half, and the others remain unexplained. The sample table records about 45,000 clones; 85% to 90% of these occur just once. Of the sample, 2.2% is held by the ten largest clones. The source material was peripheral blood, sampled from a patient treated with photon-based radiotherapy. These receptors were taken from a man in his forties or fifties with gastric cancer.

This clone was detected a few times. Different DNA sequences within this sample yield the same CDR3. The chain carries TRBV27 and TRBJ2-1, with 7 nucleotides matching TRBD1. The CDR3 spans 16 residues. CDR1 and CDR2 from the germline V gene are MNHEY and SMNVEV (reference sequence). The J segment lost 0 bases and the V segment lost 1 base, leaving 3 bases of the junction unmatched. The CDR3 region is CASSLYGDSSYNEQFF. The CDR3 region has the DNA TGTGCCAGCAGTTTATATGGGGACAGCTCCTACAATGAGCAGTTCTTC.

The chain couples TRBV6-5 to TRBJ2-3; 8 bases are a match to TRBD1. The trim removed 1 base at V and 6 bases at J, leaving 9 bases unmatched. Germline CDR1 reads MNHEY; CDR2 reads SVGAGI. The CDR3 is 16 residues long. For the CDR3, the DNA is TGTGCCAGCAGTTACTGGGCAGGGGGCGTCGGGGATACGCAGTATTTT. Its translation is CASSYWAGGVGDTQYF.

The rearrangement links TRBV5-1 to TRBJ2-2; D uncertain. Germline CDR1 reads SGHRS; CDR2 reads YFSETQ. CDR3 length equals 15 residues. V dropped 4 bases and J dropped 2 bases, with 12 bases sitting between them. The DNA of the CDR3 is TGCGCCAGCAGCCCGAACCGGGCCAACACCGGGGAGCTGTTTTTT. This codes for CASSPNRANTGELFF. Together with reference TRBV5-1 and TRBJ2-2, the CDR3 gives the full variable domain: KAGVTQTPRYLIKTRGQQVTLSCSPISGHRSVSWYQQTPGQGLQFLFEYFSETQRNKGNFPGRFSGRQFSNSRSEMNVSTLELGDSALYLCASSPNRANTGELFFGEGSRLTVL.

The chain is built from TRBV7-3 and TRBJ1-3; D gene unclear. The CDR3 sequence is 16 residues long. V was shortened by 5 bases and J by 1 base, with 15 bases between the two germline ends. The germline V gene has CDR1 SGHTA and CDR2 FQGTGA. The CDR3 spells CASSPHPPDSGNTIYF. The CDR3 nucleotides read TGTGCCAGCAGCCCTCATCCCCCAGATTCTGGAAACACCATATATTTT.

This clone was picked up one time. The V gene is TRBV15, the J gene TRBJ2-3; possibly TRBD2 for D (6 bases). V lost 0 bases and J 2 bases, leaving 12 bases between the germline ends. The CDR3 runs to 16 residues. Looked up from germline, CDR1 is LNHNV and CDR2 is YYDKDF (reference sequence). CDR3: CATSREGGGFTDTQYF. CDR3 DNA: TGTGCCACCAGCAGAGAAGGTGGAGGGTTCACAGATACGCAGTATTTT.

V is TRBV6-6 and J is TRBJ2-1; 7 nucleotides match TRBD2. Germline-derived CDR1 and CDR2 are MNHNY and SVGAGI (reference sequence). This CDR3 region has 14 residues. The J segment lost 5 bases and the V segment lost 5 bases, leaving 6 bases of the junction unmatched. The CDR3 sequence is CASSLSGLNNEQFF. The CDR3 nucleotides read TGTGCCAGCAGTCTCTCGGGACTAAACAATGAGCAGTTCTTC.

The chain recombines TRBV7-8 with TRBJ2-1; 9 bases line up with TRBD1. From germline, CDR1 is SGHVS and CDR2 FQNEAQ. The CDR3 consists of 15 residues. The J segment lost 3 bases and the V segment lost 6 bases, leaving 6 bases of the junction unmatched. The CDR3, as DNA: TGTGCCAGCAGTTCCGACAGGGGGAACTACAATGAGCAGTTCTTC. Its translation: CASSSDRGNYNEQFF.

The gene calls are TRBV27 and TRBJ1-6; D possibly corresponds to TRBD1 (5 bases). CDR3 size: 15 residues. The germline V gene has CDR1 MNHEY and CDR2 SMNVEV (reference sequence). Deletions cut 5 bases from V and 0 bases from J, with 8 bases between. CDR3 sequence reads: CASSKGDSYNSPLHF. The CDR3 coding sequence is TGTGCCAGCAGTAAAGGGGACTCCTATAATTCACCCCTCCACTTT.

The CDR3 nucleotides are TGTGCCAGCAGCCTCAGGGCAGATACGCAGTATTTT. Translated, it gives CASSLRADTQYF. This chain uses TRBV7-3 with TRBJ2-3, with TRBD1 as a possible D gene (5 bases). This CDR3 has 12 amino acids. The germline V gene has CDR1 SGHTA and CDR2 FQGTGA. V was cut by 5 bases and J by 4 bases, with 7 bases left in between.